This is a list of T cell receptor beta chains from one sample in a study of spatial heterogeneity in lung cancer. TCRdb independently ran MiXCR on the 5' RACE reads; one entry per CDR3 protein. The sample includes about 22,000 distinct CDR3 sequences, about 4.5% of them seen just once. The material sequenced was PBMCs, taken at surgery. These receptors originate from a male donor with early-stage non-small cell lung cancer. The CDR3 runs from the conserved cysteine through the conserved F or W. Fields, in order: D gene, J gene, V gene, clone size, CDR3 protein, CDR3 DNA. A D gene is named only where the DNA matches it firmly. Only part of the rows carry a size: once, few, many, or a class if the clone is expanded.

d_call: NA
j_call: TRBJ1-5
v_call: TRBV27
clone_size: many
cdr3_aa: CASRPDRAGQPQHF
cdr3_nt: TGTGCCAGCAGACCGGACCGGGCGGGTCAGCCCCAGCATTTT

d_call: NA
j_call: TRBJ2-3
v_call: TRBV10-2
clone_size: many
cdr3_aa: CASSESHAGGTDTQYF
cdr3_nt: TGCGCCAGCAGTGAGTCACACGCTGGGGGCACAGATACGCAGTATTTT

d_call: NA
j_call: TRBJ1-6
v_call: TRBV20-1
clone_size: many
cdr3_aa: CSAKRGDEVSPLHF
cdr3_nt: TGCAGTGCCAAGAGGGGGGACGAGGTTTCACCCCTCCACTTT

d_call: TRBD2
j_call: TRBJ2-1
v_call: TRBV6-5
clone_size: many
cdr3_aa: CASSLSNGLARNEQFF
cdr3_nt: TGTGCCAGCAGTTTGAGCAACGGACTAGCAAGAAATGAGCAGTTCTTC

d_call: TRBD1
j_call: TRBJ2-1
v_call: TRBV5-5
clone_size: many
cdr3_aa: CASSFRGTGGPTNEQFF
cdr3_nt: TGTGCCAGCAGCTTTAGGGGCACAGGGGGACCAACCAATGAGCAGTTCTTC

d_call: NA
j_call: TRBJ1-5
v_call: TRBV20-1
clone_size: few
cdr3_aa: CSARYSNQPQHF
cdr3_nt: TGCAGTGCGCGATATAGCAATCAGCCCCAGCATTTT

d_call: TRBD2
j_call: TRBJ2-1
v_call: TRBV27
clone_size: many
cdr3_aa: CASSFRGLAGGGEQFF
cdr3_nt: TGTGCCAGCAGTTTCAGGGGACTAGCGGGGGGCGGTGAGCAGTTCTTC

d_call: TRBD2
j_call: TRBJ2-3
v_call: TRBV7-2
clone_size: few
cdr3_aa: CASSLELAGGTDTQYF
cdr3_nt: TGTGCCAGCAGCTTAGAGCTAGCGGGGGGCACAGATACGCAGTATTTT

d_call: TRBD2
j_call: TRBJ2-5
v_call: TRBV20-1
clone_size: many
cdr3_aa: CSASPAGHGETQYF
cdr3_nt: TGCAGTGCTAGTCCAGCGGGGCACGGGGAGACCCAGTACTTC

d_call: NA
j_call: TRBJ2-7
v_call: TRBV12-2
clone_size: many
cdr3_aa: CASRLVDSTYEQYF
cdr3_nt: TGTGCAAGTCGCTTAGTCGACAGCACCTACGAGCAGTACTTC

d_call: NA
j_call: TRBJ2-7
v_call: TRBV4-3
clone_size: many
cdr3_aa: CASSRLQESEQYF
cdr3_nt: TGCGCCAGCAGCCGACTACAGGAGTCCGAGCAGTACTTC

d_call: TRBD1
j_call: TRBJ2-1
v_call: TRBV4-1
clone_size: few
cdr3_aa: CASSRTRDRGRGASYNEQFF
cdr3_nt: TGCGCCAGCAGCCGAACCCGGGACAGGGGACGCGGGGCCTCCTACAATGAGCAGTTCTTC

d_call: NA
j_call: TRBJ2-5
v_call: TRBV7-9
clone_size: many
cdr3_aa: CASSPYPREYQETQYF
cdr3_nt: TGTGCCAGCAGCCCTTACCCACGCGAATACCAAGAGACCCAGTACTTC

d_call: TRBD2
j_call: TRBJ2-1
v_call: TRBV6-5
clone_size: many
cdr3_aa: CASSGTGGDNEQFF
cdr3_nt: TGTGCCAGCAGCGGGACTGGGGGGGACAATGAGCAGTTCTTC

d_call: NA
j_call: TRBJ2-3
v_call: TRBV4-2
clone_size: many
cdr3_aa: CASSQEELSTDTQYF
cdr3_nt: TGTGCCAGCAGCCAAGAGGAACTGAGCACAGATACGCAGTATTTT

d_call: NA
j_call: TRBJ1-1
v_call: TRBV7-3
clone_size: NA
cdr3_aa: CASSLSSGAGTEAFF
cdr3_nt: TGTGCCAGCAGCTTAAGTTCAGGGGCCGGCACTGAAGCTTTCTTT

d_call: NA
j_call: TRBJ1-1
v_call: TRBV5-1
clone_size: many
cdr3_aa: CASSLALNTEAFF
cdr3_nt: TGCGCCAGCAGCTTGGCACTGAACACTGAAGCTTTCTTT

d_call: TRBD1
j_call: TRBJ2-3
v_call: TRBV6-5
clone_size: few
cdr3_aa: CASSRTGKDFRDTQYF
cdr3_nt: TGTGCCAGCAGCCGGACAGGGAAGGATTTTAGGGATACGCAGTATTTT

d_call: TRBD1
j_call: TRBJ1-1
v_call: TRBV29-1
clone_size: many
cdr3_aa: CSGDRGQNTEAFF
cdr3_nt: TGCAGCGGCGACAGGGGGCAGAACACTGAAGCTTTCTTT

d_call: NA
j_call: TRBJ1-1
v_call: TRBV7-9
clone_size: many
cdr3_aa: CAGGPGAAKDTEAFF
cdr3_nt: TGTGCCGGAGGGCCGGGGGCGGCGAAGGACACTGAAGCTTTCTTT

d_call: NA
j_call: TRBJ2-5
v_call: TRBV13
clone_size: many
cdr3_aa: CASSLTASVTQYF
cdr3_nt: TGTGCCAGCAGTCTGACAGCTTCCGTGACCCAGTACTTC

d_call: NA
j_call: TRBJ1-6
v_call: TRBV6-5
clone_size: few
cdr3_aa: CASSYMQGPGSPLHF
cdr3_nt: TGTGCCAGCAGTTACATGCAGGGGCCTGGTTCACCCCTCCACTTT

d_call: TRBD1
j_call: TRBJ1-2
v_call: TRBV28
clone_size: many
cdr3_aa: CASRRGGPGYGYTF
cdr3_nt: TGTGCCTCCCGAAGAGGGGGCCCTGGCTATGGCTACACCTTC

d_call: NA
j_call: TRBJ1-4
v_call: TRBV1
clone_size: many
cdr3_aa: CTSSQVPREKLFF
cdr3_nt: TGCACCAGCAGCCAAGTCCCCCGTGAAAAACTGTTTTTT

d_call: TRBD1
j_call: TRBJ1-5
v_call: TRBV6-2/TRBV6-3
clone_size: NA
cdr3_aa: CASSSGTGNNQPQHF
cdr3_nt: TGTGCCAGCAGTTCCGGGACAGGGAACAATCAGCCCCAGCATTTT

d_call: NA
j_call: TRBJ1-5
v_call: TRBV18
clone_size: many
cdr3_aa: CATARSGSEAQHF
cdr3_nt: TGTGCCACAGCCAGAAGTGGATCCGAGGCCCAGCATTTT